This TCR beta chain was sequenced for a study of shared clonotypes between healthy human individuals. Data came from immunoSEQ multiplex PCR; TCRdb stores just in-frame clones and leaves some out. This table holds some 1,400,000 clones, roughly 96% found once. Trimming removed 5 bases from V and 2 bases from J, with 19 bases in between. CDR1 is MDHEN, CDR2 SYDVKM, per germline. CDR3 length equals 17 residues. This clonotype was obtained from a man in his thirties or forties in good health. The rearrangement links TRBV28 to TRBJ1-5, with a tentative D call TRBD1 (6 bases). Material: naive CD4+ T cells sorted from blood. Subset indicated: CD45RA+ positively selected. The CDR3 here is CASSQVGGLGGNQPQHF. The CDR3 DNA reads TGTGCCAGCAGTCAAGTGGGGGGGCTGGGAGGCAATCAGCCCCAGCATTTT. Drawing the rest from reference TRBV28 and TRBJ1-5, the complete variable domain is DVKVTQSSRYLVKRTGEKVFLECVQDMDHENMFWYRQDPGLGLRLIYFSYDVKMKEKGDIPEGYSVSREKKERFSLILESASTNQTSMYLCASSQVGGLGGNQPQHFGDGTRLSIL.